Described below is a single T cell receptor beta chain sequence and its context. The record originates from a study of cytomegalovirus exposure and HLA in healthy donors. The overall study: Previous work identified 95 million to 140 million unique TCR beta sequences from around 200 million T cells.

V shed 4 bases and J shed 5 bases, with 15 bases lying between them. The germline V gene encodes CDR1 SGHRS and CDR2 YFSETQ. The CDR3 loop spans 14 amino acids. Healthy bone marrow donors made up the cohort. Both 60 Vbeta primers and 13 Jbeta primers went into the PCR. The data were produced by immunoSEQ multiplex PCR, yet TCRdb's version contains in-frame clones alone and is incomplete. This sample has more than 150,000 clones, with approximately 84% found just once. The chain couples TRBV5-1 to TRBJ2-5, with TRBD2 as a possible D gene (7 bases). Source material: PBMCs. This TCR was sampled from a girl less than two years old in good health and CMV-seronegative. CDR3 loop: CASSGGGHGETQYF. Written as DNA, the CDR3 is TGCGCCAGCAGCGGGGGGGGACACGGGGAGACCCAGTACTTC.